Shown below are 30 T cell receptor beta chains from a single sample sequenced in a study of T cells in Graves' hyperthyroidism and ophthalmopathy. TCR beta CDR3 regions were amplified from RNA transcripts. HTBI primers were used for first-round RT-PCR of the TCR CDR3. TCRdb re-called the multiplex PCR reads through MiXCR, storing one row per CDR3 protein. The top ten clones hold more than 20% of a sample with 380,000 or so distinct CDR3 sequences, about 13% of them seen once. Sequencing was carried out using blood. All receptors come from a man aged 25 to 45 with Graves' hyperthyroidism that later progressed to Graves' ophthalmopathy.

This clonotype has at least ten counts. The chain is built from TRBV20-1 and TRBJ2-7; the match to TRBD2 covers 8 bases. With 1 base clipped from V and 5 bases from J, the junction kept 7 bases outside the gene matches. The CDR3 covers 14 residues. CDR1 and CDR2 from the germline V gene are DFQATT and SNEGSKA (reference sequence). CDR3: CSARGERGLNEQYF. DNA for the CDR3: TGCAGTGCTAGAGGGGAGCGGGGGCTCAACGAGCAGTACTTC.

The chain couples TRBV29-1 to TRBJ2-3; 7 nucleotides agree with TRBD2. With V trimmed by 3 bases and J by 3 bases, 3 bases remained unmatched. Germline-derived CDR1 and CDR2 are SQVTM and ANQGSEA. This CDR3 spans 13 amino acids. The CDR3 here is CSVDGGRTDTQYF. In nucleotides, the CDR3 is TGCAGCGTTGACGGGGGGAGGACAGATACGCAGTATTTT.

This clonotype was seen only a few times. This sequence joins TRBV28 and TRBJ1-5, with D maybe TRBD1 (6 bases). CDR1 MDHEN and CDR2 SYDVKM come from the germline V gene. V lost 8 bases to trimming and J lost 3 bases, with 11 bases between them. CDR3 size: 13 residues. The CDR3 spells CASRGALNQPQHF. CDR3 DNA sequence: TGTGCCAGCCGGGGGGCGCTCAATCAGCCCCAGCATTTT.

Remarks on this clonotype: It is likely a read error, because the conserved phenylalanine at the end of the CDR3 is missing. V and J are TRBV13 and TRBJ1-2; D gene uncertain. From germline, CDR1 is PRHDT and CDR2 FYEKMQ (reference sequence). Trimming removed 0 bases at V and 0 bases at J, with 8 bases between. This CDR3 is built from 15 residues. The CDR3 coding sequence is TGTGCCAGCAGCTTAGGTCAGGATCCTAACTATGGCTACACCCTC. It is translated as CASSLGQDPNYGYTL.

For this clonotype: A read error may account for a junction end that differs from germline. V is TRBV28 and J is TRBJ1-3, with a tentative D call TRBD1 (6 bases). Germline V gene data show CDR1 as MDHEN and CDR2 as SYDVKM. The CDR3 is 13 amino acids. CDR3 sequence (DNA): TGTGCCAGCGGTCTACAGGGTGGAAACACCATGTATTTT. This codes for CASGLQGGNTMYF.

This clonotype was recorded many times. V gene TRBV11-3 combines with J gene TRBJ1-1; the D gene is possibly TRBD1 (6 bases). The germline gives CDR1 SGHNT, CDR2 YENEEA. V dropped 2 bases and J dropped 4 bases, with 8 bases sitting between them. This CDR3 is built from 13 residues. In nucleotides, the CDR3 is TGTGCCAGCAGCTTAAAGGGGGTCACTGAAGCTTTCTTT. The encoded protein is CASSLKGVTEAFF.

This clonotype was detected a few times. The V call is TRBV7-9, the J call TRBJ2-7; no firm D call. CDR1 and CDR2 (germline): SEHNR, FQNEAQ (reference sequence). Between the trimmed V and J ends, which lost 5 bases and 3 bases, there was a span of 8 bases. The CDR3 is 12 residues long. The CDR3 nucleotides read TGTGCCAGCAGCCAACACAGCTACGAGCAGTACTTC. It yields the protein CASSQHSYEQYF. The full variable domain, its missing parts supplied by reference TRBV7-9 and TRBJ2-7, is DTGVSQNPRHKITKRGQNVTFRCDPISEHNRLYWYRQTLGQGPEFLTYFQNEAQLEKSRLLSDRFSAERPKGSFSTLEIQRTEQGDSAMYLCASSQHSYEQYFGPGTRLTVT.

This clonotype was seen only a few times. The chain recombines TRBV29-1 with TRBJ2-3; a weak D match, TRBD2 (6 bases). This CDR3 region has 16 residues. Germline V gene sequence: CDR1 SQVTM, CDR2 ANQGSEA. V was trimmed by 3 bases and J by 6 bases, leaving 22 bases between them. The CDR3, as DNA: TGCAGCGTTGAGGGGGGACGCATATCACCGACGGATACGCAGTATTTT. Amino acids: CSVEGGRISPTDTQYF.

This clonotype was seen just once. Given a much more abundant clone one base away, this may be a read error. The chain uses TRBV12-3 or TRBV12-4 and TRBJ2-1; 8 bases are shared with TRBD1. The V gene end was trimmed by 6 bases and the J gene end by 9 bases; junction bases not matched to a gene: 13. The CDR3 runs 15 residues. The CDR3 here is CASSPARGHGIEQFF. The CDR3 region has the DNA TGTGCCAGCAGCCCCGCCAGGGGGCATGGGATTGAGCAGTTCTTC.

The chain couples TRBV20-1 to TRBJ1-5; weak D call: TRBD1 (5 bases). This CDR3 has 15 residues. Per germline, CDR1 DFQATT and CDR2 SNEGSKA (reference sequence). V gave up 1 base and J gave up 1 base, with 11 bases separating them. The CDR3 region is CSARAGRASNQPQHF. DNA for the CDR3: TGCAGTGCTAGAGCAGGCAGGGCGAGCAATCAGCCCCAGCATTTT.

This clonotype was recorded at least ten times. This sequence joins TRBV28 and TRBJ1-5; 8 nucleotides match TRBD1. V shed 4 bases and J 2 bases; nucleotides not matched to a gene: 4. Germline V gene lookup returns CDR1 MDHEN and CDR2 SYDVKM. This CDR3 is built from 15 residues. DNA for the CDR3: TGTGCCAGCAGTTACAGGGGGAGAGGCAATCAGCCCCAGCATTTT. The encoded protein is CASSYRGRGNQPQHF. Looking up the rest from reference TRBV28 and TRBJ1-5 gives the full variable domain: DVKVTQSSRYLVKRTGEKVFLECVQDMDHENMFWYRQDPGLGLRLIYFSYDVKMKEKGDIPEGYSVSREKKERFSLILESASTNQTSMYLCASSYRGRGNQPQHFGDGTRLSIL.

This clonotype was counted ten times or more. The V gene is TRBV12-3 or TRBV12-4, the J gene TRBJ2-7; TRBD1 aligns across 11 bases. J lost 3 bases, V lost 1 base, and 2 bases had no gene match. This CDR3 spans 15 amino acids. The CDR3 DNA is TGTGCCAGCAGTTTAGGGGACAGGGGGGACTACGAGCAGTACTTC. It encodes CASSLGDRGDYEQYF.

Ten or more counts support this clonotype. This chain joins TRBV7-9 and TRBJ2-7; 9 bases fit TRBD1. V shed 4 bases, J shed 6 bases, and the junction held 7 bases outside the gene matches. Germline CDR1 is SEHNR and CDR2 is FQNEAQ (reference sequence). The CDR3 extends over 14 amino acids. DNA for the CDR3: TGTGCCAGCAGCTCCCCGACAGGGGGTCTCGAGCAGTACTTC. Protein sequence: CASSSPTGGLEQYF. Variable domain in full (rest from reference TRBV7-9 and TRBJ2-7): DTGVSQNPRHKITKRGQNVTFRCDPISEHNRLYWYRQTLGQGPEFLTYFQNEAQLEKSRLLSDRFSAERPKGSFSTLEIQRTEQGDSAMYLCASSSPTGGLEQYFGPGTRLTVT.

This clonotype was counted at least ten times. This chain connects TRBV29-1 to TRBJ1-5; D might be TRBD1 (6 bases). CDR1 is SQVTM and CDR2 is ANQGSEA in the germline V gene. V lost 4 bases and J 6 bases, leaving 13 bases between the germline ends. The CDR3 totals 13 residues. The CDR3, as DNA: TGCAGCGTTGGTGGAGGGGGAGGTCAGCCCCAGCATTTT. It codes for CSVGGGGGQPQHF.

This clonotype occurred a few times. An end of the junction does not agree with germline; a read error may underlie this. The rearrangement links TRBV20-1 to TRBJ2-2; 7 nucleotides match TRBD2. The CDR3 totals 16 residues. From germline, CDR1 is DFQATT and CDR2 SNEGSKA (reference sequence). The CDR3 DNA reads TGCAGTGCTACCTTGGCGGGGGACCTGAGGGTCGGGGAGCTGCTTTTT. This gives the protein CSATLAGDLRVGELLF.

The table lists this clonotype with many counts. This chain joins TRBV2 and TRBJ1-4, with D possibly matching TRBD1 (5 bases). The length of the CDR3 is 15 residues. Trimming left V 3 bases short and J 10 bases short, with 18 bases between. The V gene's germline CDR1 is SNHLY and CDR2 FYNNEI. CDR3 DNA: TGTGCCAGCAGTGAGAATTTGGGGGGAGTGGCAAAACTGTTTTTT. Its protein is CASSENLGGVAKLFF.

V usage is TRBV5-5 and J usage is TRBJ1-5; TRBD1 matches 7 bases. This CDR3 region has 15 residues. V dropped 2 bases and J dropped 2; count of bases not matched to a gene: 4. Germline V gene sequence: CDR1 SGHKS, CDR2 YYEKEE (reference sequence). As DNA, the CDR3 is TGTGCCAGCAGCTTCCGACAGGGAGGCAATCAGCCCCAGCATTTT. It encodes CASSFRQGGNQPQHF.

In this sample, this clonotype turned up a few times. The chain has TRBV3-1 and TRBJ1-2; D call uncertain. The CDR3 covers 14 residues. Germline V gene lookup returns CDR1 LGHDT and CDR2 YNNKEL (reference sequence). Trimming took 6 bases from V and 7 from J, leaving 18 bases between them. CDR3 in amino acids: CASSHRSIGFGYTF. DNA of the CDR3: TGTGCCAGCAGTCATAGATCGATAGGGTTTGGCTACACCTTC.

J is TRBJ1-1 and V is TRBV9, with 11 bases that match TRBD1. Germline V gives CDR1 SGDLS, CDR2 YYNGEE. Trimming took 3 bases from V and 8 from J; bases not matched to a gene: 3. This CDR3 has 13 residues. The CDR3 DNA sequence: TGTGCCAGCAGCGGGGGACAGGGGGTAGAAGCTTTCTTT. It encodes CASSGGQGVEAFF.

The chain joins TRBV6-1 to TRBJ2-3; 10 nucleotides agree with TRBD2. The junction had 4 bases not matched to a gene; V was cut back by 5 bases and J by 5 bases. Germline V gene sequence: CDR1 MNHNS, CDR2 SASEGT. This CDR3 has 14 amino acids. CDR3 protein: CASSLSGGEDTQYF. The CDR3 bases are TGTGCCAGCAGTTTGAGCGGGGGGGAAGATACGCAGTATTTT.

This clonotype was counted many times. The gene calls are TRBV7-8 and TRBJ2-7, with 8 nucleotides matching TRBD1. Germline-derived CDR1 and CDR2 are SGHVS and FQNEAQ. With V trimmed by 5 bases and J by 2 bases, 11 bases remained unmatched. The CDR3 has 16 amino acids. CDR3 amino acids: CASSVPQGARTYEQYF. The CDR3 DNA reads TGTGCCAGCAGCGTACCCCAGGGGGCTAGAACCTACGAGCAGTACTTC.

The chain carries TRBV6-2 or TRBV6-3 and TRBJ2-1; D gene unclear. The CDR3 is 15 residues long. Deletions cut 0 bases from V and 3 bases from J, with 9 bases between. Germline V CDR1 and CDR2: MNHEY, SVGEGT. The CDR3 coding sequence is TGTGCCAGCAGTTACTCGGGTGGTCGCTACAATGAGCAGTTCTTC. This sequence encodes CASSYSGGRYNEQFF.

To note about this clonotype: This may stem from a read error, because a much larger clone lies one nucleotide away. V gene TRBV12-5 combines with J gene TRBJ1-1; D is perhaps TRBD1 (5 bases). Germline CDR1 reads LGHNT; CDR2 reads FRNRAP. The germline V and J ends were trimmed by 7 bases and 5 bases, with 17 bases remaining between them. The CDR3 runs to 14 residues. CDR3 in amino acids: CASDPGWGETEAFF. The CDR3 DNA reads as TGTGCTAGTGATCCCGGATGGGGGGAGACTGAAGCTTTCTTT.

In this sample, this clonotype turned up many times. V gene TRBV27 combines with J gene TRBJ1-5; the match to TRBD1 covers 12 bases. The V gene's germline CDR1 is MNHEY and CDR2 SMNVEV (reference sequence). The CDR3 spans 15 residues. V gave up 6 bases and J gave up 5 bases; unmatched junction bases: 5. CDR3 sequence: CASRSGTGGYQPQHF. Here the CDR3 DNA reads TGTGCCAGCAGATCCGGGACAGGGGGCTATCAGCCCCAGCATTTT.

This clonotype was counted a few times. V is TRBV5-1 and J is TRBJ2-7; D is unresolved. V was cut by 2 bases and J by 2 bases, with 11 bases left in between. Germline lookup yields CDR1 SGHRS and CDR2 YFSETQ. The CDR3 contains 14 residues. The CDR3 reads CASSFSPGTYEQYF. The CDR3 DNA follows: TGCGCCAGCAGCTTTTCTCCCGGCACCTACGAGCAGTACTTC.

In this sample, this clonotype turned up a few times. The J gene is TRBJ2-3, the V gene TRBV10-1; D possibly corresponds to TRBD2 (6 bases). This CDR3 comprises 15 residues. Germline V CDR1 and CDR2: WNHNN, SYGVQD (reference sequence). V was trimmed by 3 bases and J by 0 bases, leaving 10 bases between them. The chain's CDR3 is CASSDRTNSTDTQYF. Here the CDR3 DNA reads TGCGCCAGCAGTGACCGGACTAATAGCACAGATACGCAGTATTTT.

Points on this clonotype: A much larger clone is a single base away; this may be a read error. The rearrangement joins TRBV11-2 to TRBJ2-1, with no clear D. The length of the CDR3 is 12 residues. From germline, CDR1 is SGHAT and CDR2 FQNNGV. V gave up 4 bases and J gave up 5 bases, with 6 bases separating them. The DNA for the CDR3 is TGTGCCAGCAGCTCGTCAAACAATGAGCAGTTCTTC. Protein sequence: CASSSSNNEQFF.

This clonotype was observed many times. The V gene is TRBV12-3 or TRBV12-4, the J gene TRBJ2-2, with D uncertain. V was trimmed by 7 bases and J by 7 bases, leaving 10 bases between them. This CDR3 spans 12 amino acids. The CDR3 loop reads CASTVTGGELFF. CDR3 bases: TGTGCCAGCACCGTGACGGGCGGGGAGCTGTTTTTT.

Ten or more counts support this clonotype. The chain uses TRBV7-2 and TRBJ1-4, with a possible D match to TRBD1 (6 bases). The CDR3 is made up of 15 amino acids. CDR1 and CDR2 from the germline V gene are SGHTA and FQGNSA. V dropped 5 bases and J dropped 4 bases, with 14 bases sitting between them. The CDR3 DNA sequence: TGTGCCAGCAGCCCACAGGGTTACATTAATGAAAAACTGTTTTTT. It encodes CASSPQGYINEKLFF.

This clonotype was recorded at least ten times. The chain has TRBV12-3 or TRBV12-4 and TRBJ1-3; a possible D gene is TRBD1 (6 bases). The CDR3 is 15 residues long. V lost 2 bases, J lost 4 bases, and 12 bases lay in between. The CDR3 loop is CASSLWGPPGNTIYF. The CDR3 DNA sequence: TGTGCCAGCAGTTTATGGGGGCCACCCGGAAACACCATATATTTT.